This T cell receptor beta chain was observed in a study of CD8 T cells in ankylosing spondylitis. TCRdb redid the calling of the 5' RACE reads with MiXCR, one entry per CDR3 protein. The sample gives more than 250,000 distinct CDR3 sequences, 11% of which show up once; 9.1% is in the top ten. The CDR3 sequence is 15 residues long. Trimming stripped 2 bases from V and 6 bases from J, with 16 bases between. Germline V gene data show CDR1 as MGHDK and CDR2 as SYGVNS. As for this clonotype: Antigen unknown.

The study, taken as a whole, reports: Reactive arthritis synovial fluid and blood were previously reported to contain some motif variants. About 8 highly homologous variants made up a TCR beta motif, and this motif appeared characteristic of ankylosing spondylitis blood. Disease-linked clones reportedly showed significant enrichment in matched ankylosing spondylitis synovial fluid.

The chain links TRBV25-1 to TRBJ1-1, with D uncertain. What was sequenced was blood, either unsorted or a sorted T cell fraction (not recorded which). This clonotype was sampled from a female donor with ankylosing spondylitis or in good health (not recorded which). Here the CDR3 reads CASSERRASIAEAFF. The CDR3 DNA sequence: TGTGCCAGCAGTGAACGAAGGGCTTCGATTGCTGAAGCTTTCTTT.